The TCR beta chain under discussion was sequenced for a study of blood T cells in healthy people across ages. Study results and caveats: Older age went with lower TCR beta diversity per million T cells, in a roughly linear way. Long-lived donors carried more naive CD4+ cells and greater diversity than aged donors.

Concerning this clonotype: Its target is not known.

It was with a sample-barcoded 5' primer and a J-beta primer mix that a second PCR of roughly 7 to 12 cycles was run. Using its own MiXCR run on the 5' RACE reads, TCRdb lists one record per CDR3 protein. The sample includes around 800,000 distinct CDR3 sequences, around 68% seen only once; the top ten take 28%. The CDR3 runs 14 residues. Between the trimmed V and J ends, which lost 2 bases and 8 bases, there was a span of 15 bases. The germline V gene encodes CDR1 SQVTM and CDR2 ANQGSEA. The sequencing sample was made of blood. The rearrangement links TRBV29-1 to TRBJ1-4; D gene ambiguous. This clonotype was sampled from a man aged 25-45 years in good health. The CDR3, as DNA: TGCAGCGTTGAATACGGCCCTAATAGGGAAAAACTGTTTTTT. Amino acid sequence: CSVEYGPNREKLFF.